This T cell receptor beta chain was found in a study of OX40 agonist ivuxolimab in advanced cancers. On the study more broadly: Ivuxolimab, which patients received intravenously every 2 weeks, was dosed at 0.01 to 10 mg/kg. The group had a mean age of 60 years, ranged from about 23 to 85, and was 80% to 90% male.

TCRdb's copy holds only in-frame clones and misses some; the assay was immunoSEQ multiplex PCR. The sample holds approximately 89,000 clones, almost 90% seen once. This CDR3 is 15 amino acids long. Germline V gene lookup returns CDR1 MNHEY and CDR2 SVGAGI. Trimming pared 5 bases from V and 10 bases from J, leaving 21 bases between. The chain employs TRBV6-5 and TRBJ2-1, with a tentative D call TRBD2 (5 bases). This receptor was taken from an adult with an advanced solid tumor such as melanoma, head and neck, liver or kidney cancer. Sequencing was performed on CD4+ or CD8+ T cells sorted from blood, taken in a trial of the OX40 agonist ivuxolimab. The CDR3 reads CASSVTAGMAAEQFF. The CDR3 DNA reads TGTGCCAGCAGTGTAACGGCCGGGATGGCAGCCGAGCAGTTCTTC.